The 14 T cell receptor beta chains below come from one sample, sequenced in a study of T cells in Graves' hyperthyroidism and ophthalmopathy. Amplified TCR beta CDR3 regions derived from RNA transcripts. The TCR CDR3 was amplified in a first-round RT-PCR using the HTBI primer set. Via MiXCR, TCRdb re-called the multiplex PCR reads, giving one row per CDR3 protein. The sample lists 300,000 to 400,000 distinct CDR3 sequences; roughly a fifth were seen once. Sequencing input: blood. These receptor sequences come from a woman aged 50 to 60 with Graves' hyperthyroidism.

Of note for this clonotype: A clone one base away is much larger, so this may be a read error. This chain links TRBV2 with TRBJ2-7, with D possibly being TRBD1 (6 bases). Trimming stripped 5 bases from V and 5 bases from J, with 13 bases between. From germline, CDR1 is SNHLY and CDR2 FYNNEI. The CDR3 is 13 amino acids. The CDR3 region is CASSQQGPHEQYF. CDR3 DNA sequence: TGTGCCAGCAGTCAACAGGGTCCCCACGAGCAGTACTTC.

V usage is TRBV7-9 and J usage is TRBJ2-1, with TRBD1 identical over 9 bases. J lost 7 bases, V lost 6 bases, and 7 bases had no gene match. The CDR3 extends over 14 amino acids. CDR1 SEHNR and CDR2 FQNEAQ come from the germline V gene (reference sequence). Here the CDR3 DNA reads TGTGCCAGCAGTAAGGGGACAGGGAGAAATGAGCAGTTCTTC. Protein product: CASSKGTGRNEQFF.

The rearrangement uses TRBV5-8 and TRBJ1-5; D gene uncertain. CDR3 size: 12 residues. Deletions cut 2 bases from V and 9 bases from J, with 9 bases between. The germline gives CDR1 SGHTS, CDR2 YDEGEE. CDR3 DNA: TGTGCCAGCAGCTTTGGGAGTATGCCCCAGCATTTT. It is translated as CASSFGSMPQHF. Using reference TRBV5-8 and TRBJ1-5 for the parts outside the CDR3, the full variable domain is EAGVTQSPTHLIKTRGQQATLRCSPISGHTSVYWYQQALGLGLQFLLWYDEGEERNRGNFPPRFSGRQFPNYSSELNVNALELEDSALYLCASSFGSMPQHFGDGTRLSIL.

This clonotype was recorded at least ten times. V gene TRBV3-1 combines with J gene TRBJ2-2; D may be TRBD2 (6 bases). V was clipped by 6 bases and J by 1 base, with 9 bases between them. Germline CDR1 LGHDT, CDR2 YNNKEL (reference sequence). The CDR3 is made up of 14 amino acids. CDR3 coding DNA: TGTGCCAGCAGGGGACTTCTGAACACCGGGGAGCTGTTTTTT. Protein product: CASRGLLNTGELFF.

In its sample, this clonotype was seen a few times. The V call is TRBV2, the J call TRBJ1-1; maybe TRBD1 (5 bases). Germline V gene sequence: CDR1 SNHLY, CDR2 FYNNEI. The ends were cut back, 4 bases at V and 4 bases at J, with 16 bases in the middle. The CDR3 sequence is 15 residues long. The DNA of the CDR3 is TGTGCCAGCAGTGCCCGTTTGGCAGGGAGCACTGAAGCTTTCTTT. It encodes CASSARLAGSTEAFF.

This clonotype was observed many times. The chain combines TRBV18 with TRBJ2-7; 9 nucleotides agree with TRBD1. Germline CDR1 and CDR2: KGHSH and LQKENI. The CDR3 is made up of 14 amino acids. Unmatched junction bases numbered 2, after V lost 3 bases and J lost 2 bases. In nucleotides, the CDR3 is TGTGCCAGCTCACCGGACAGGGGCACCTACGAGCAGTACTTC. Protein sequence: CASSPDRGTYEQYF. The full variable domain, its missing parts supplied by reference TRBV18 and TRBJ2-7, is NAGVMQNPRHLVRRRGQEARLRCSPMKGHSHVYWYRQLPEEGLKFMVYLQKENIIDESGMPKERFSAEFPKEGPSILRIQQVVRGDSAAYFCASSPDRGTYEQYFGPGTRLTVT.

This clonotype was seen at least ten times. J is TRBJ1-6 and V is TRBV20-1; 10 positions match TRBD1. The CDR3 contains 15 residues. The V gene's germline CDR1 is DFQATT and CDR2 SNEGSKA (reference sequence). The V gene end was trimmed by 5 bases and the J gene end by 9 bases; junction bases not matched to a gene: 10. This CDR3 is CSAPPGTGASSPLHF. Written as DNA, the CDR3 is TGCAGTGCTCCCCCAGGGACAGGGGCATCTTCACCCCTCCACTTT.

This clonotype occurred many times. The chain combines TRBV10-3 with TRBJ2-1, with D uncertain. The CDR3 is 11 amino acids. Germline CDR1 is ENHRY and CDR2 is SYGVKD. V was pared by 4 bases and J by 5 bases, with 3 bases between. CDR3 sequence: CAISVNNEQFF. Here the CDR3 DNA reads TGTGCCATCAGTGTAAACAATGAGCAGTTCTTC.

This clonotype has a handful of counts. The gene calls are TRBV15 and TRBJ1-3; D not resolved. Germline assignment: CDR1 LNHNV and CDR2 YYDKDF (reference sequence). The CDR3 extends over 16 amino acids. V dropped 0 bases and J dropped 4 bases, with 13 bases sitting between them. The CDR3 coding sequence is TGTGCCACCAGCAGAGAAGACATAATGGGGGGAAACACCATATATTTT. Its translation is CATSREDIMGGNTIYF. The full variable domain, completed using reference TRBV15 and TRBJ1-3, is DAMVIQNPRYQVTQFGKPVTLSCSQTLNHNVMYWYQQKSSQAPKLLFHYYDKDFNNEADTPDNFQSRRPNTSFCFLDIRSPGLGDTAMYLCATSREDIMGGNTIYFGEGSWLTVV.

The V and J genes are TRBV7-9 and TRBJ2-7; 14 bases match TRBD2. The germline gives CDR1 SEHNR, CDR2 FQNEAQ (reference sequence). With 4 bases clipped from V and 11 bases from J, the junction kept 7 bases outside the gene matches. The CDR3 totals 14 residues. DNA of the CDR3: TGTGCCAGCAGCTCGGGGACTAGCGGGAGATTGGAGTACTTC. Its protein product is CASSSGTSGRLEYF.

The V gene is TRBV29-1, the J gene TRBJ2-5; TRBD2 matches at 14 bases. Germline CDR1 reads SQVTM; CDR2 reads ANQGSEA. V gave up 3 bases and J gave up 0 bases; unmatched junction bases: 3. The CDR3 length is 16 residues. Here the CDR3 reads CSVEGLAGVYQETQYF. CDR3 DNA: TGCAGCGTTGAGGGACTAGCGGGGGTATACCAAGAGACCCAGTACTTC.

This clonotype has at least ten counts. The chain links TRBV29-1 to TRBJ2-1; 7 positions match TRBD1. Trimming cost V 7 bases and J 8 bases; bases outside gene matches: 8. The CDR3 runs 12 residues. Germline V gene sequence: CDR1 SQVTM, CDR2 ANQGSEA. CDR3 sequence (DNA): TGCAGCGGGCGACAGGGCTTCGATGAGCAGTTCTTC. This encodes CSGRQGFDEQFF.

The chain uses TRBV7-6 and TRBJ1-5; 7 nucleotides line up with TRBD1. Germline V gene data show CDR1 as SGHVS and CDR2 as FNYEAQ. The CDR3 spans 16 residues. V shed 1 base and J 0 bases; nucleotides not matched to a gene: 3. The CDR3 coding sequence is TGTGCCAGCAGCTTAGAACAGGGGTCTAGCAATCAGCCCCAGCATTTT. It codes for CASSLEQGSSNQPQHF.

This clonotype occurred a few times. A much larger clone lies one base from this, so it may be a read error. V gene TRBV11-3 combines with J gene TRBJ2-7; D perhaps matches TRBD2 (5 bases). The germline V and J ends were trimmed by 5 bases and 6 bases, with 17 bases remaining between them. The germline gives CDR1 SGHNT, CDR2 YENEEA. The CDR3 consists of 14 residues. The CDR3 sequence is CASSLLGIGLEQYF. The CDR3 DNA follows: TGTGCCAGCAGCCTCCTCGGGATCGGTCTCGAGCAGTACTTC.